The 2 T cell receptor beta chains reported below all come from one sample, sequenced in a study of blood T cell repertoires in COVID-19. Only in-frame clones appear in the TCRdb table, and some are missing; sequencing was by immunoSEQ multiplex PCR. The sample has 100,000 to 150,000 clones, about 82% seen once. The specimen sequenced was peripheral blood. These receptors originate from a human donor in a cohort sampled during active COVID-19.

The chain is built from TRBV7-9 and TRBJ2-3, with TRBD1 matching over 9 bases. This CDR3 is built from 14 residues. V shed 7 bases, J shed 3 bases, and the junction held 5 bases outside the gene matches. CDR1 SEHNR and CDR2 FQNEAQ come from the germline V gene (reference sequence). The CDR3 is CASKPGTGTDTQYF. The CDR3 DNA reads TGTGCCAGCAAACCCGGGACAGGGACAGATACGCAGTATTTT. Using reference TRBV7-9 and TRBJ2-3 for the parts outside the CDR3, the full variable domain is DTGVSQNPRHKITKRGQNVTFRCDPISEHNRLYWYRQTLGQGPEFLTYFQNEAQLEKSRLLSDRFSAERPKGSFSTLEIQRTEQGDSAMYLCASKPGTGTDTQYFGPGTRLTVL.

Here the CDR3 DNA reads TGTGCCAGCAGCCAGGGGACAGGGGGAGCCTACACTGAAGCTTTCTTT. This translates into CASSQGTGGAYTEAFF. This sequence joins TRBV6-6 and TRBJ1-1; the match to TRBD1 covers 11 bases. Germline lookup yields CDR1 MNHNY and CDR2 SVGAGI (reference sequence). The trim removed 6 bases at V and 3 bases at J, leaving 9 bases unmatched. The CDR3 consists of 16 residues.